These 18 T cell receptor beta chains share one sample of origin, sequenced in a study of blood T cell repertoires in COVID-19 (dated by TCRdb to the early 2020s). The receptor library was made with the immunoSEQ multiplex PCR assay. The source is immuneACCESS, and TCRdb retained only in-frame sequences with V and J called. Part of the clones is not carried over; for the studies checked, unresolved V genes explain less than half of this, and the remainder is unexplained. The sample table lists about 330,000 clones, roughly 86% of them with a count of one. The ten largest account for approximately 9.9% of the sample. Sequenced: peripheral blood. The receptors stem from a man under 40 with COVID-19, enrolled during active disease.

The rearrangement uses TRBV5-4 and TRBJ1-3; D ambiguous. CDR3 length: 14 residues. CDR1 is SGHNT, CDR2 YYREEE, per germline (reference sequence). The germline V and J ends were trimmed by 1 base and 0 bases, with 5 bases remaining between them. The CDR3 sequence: CASSLRGSGNTIYF. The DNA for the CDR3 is TGTGCCAGCAGCTTGCGGGGCTCTGGAAACACCATATATTTT. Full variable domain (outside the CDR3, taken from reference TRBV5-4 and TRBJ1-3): ETGVTQSPTHLIKTRGQQVTLRCSSQSGHNTVSWYQQALGQGPQFIFQYYREEENGRGNFPPRFSGLQFPNYSSELNVNALELDDSALYLCASSLRGSGNTIYFGEGSWLTVV.

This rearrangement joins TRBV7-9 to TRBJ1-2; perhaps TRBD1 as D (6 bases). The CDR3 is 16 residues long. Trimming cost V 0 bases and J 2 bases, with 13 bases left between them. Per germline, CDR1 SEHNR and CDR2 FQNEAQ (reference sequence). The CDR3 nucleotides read TGTGCCAGCAGCTTAGCGGGGACACAAGGGAACTATGGCTACACCTTC. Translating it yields CASSLAGTQGNYGYTF.

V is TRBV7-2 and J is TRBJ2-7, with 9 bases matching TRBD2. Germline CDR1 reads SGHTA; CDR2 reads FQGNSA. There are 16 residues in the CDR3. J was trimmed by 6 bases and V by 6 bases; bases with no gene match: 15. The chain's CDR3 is CASSIPTGTSFGEQYF. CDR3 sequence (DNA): TGTGCCAGCAGTATCCCCACCGGGACTAGCTTTGGCGAGCAGTACTTC.

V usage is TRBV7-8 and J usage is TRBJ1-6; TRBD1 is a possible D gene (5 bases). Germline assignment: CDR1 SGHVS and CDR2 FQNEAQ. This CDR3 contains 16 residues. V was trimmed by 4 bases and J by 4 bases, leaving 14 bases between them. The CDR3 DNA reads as TGTGCCAGCAGCTCGGGACTGCCTGCGTATAATTCACCCCTCCACTTT. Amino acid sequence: CASSSGLPAYNSPLHF.

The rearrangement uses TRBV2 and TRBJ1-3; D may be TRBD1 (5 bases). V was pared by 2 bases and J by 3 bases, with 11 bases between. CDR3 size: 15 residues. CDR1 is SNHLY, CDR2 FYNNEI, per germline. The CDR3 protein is CASSEKRQSGNTIYF. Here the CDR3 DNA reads TGTGCCAGCAGTGAAAAAAGACAGAGTGGAAACACCATATATTTT.

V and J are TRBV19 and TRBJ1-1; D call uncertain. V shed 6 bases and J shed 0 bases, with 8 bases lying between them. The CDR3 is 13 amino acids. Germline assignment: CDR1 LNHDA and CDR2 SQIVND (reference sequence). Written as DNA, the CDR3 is TGTGCCAGTAGGACATACATGAACACTGAAGCTTTCTTT. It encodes CASRTYMNTEAFF.

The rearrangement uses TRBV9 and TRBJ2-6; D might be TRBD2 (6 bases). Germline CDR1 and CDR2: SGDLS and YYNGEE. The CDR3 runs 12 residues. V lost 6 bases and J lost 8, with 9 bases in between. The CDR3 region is CASTRDSNVLTF. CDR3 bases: TGTGCCAGCACGAGGGACTCCAACGTCCTGACTTTC.

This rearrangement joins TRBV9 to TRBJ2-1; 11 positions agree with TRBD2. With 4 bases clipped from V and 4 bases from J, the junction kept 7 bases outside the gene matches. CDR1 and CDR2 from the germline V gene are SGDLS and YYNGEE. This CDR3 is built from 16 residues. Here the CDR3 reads CASSYLGTSGYNEQFF. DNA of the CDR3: TGTGCCAGCAGCTACCTCGGGACTAGCGGATACAATGAGCAGTTCTTC. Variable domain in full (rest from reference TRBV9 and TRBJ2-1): DSGVTQTPKHLITATGQRVTLRCSPRSGDLSVYWYQQSLDQGLQFLIQYYNGEERAKGNILERFSAQQFPDLHSELNLSSLELGDSALYFCASSYLGTSGYNEQFFGPGTRLTVL.

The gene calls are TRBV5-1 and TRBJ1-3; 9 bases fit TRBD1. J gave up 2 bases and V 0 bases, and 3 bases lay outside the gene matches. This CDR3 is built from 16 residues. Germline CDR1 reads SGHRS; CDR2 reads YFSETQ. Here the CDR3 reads CASSLGDRVAGNTIYF. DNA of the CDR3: TGCGCCAGCAGCTTGGGGGACAGGGTGGCTGGAAACACCATATATTTT.

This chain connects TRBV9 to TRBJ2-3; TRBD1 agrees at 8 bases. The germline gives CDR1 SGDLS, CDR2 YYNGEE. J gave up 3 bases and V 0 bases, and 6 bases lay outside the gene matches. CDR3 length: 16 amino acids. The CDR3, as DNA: TGTGCCAGCAGCGTAGTGATCGGGACAGGTACAGATACGCAGTATTTT. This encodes CASSVVIGTGTDTQYF.

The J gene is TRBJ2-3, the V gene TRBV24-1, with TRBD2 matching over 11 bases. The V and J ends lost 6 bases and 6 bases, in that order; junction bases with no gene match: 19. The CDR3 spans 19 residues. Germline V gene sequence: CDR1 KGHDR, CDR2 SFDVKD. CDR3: CATSSRQAPLAGVEDTQYF. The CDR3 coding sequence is TGTGCCACCAGTAGCCGACAGGCGCCACTAGCGGGAGTGGAGGATACGCAGTATTTT.

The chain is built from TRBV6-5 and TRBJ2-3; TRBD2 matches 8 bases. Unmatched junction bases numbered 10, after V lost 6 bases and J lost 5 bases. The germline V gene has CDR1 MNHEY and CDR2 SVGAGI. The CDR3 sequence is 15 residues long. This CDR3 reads CASSRTSGRGDTQYF. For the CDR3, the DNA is TGTGCCAGCAGCAGAACTAGCGGTCGAGGAGATACGCAGTATTTT.

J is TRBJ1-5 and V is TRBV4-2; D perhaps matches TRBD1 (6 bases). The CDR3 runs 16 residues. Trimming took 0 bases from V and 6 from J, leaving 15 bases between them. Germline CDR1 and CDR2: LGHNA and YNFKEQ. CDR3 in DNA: TGTGCCAGCAGCCAAGATAAGACAGGTGCGGGTCAGCCCCAGCATTTT. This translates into CASSQDKTGAGQPQHF.

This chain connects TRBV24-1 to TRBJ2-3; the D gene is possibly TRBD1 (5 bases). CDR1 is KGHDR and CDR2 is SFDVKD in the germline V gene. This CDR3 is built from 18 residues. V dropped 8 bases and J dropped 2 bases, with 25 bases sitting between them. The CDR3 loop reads CATTSIVRQHILTDTQYF. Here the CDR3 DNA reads TGTGCCACCACCTCGATAGTAAGACAGCACATACTCACAGATACGCAGTATTTT.

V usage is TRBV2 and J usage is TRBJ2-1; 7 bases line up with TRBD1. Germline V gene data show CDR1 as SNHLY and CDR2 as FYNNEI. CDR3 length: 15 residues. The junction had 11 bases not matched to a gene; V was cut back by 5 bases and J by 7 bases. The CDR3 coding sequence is TGTGCCAGCAGTAGTACAGGGGCCCGGGGTAATGAGCAGTTCTTC. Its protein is CASSSTGARGNEQFF.

The CDR3 sequence: CASSPLRDYRAETQYF. CDR3 sequence (DNA): TGTGCCAGCAGTCCTCTCCGGGACTACCGAGCAGAGACCCAGTACTTC. The chain couples TRBV28 to TRBJ2-5, with 7 bases aligning to TRBD2. J gave up 4 bases and V 5 bases, and 13 bases lay outside the gene matches. Germline V lookup: CDR1 MDHEN, CDR2 SYDVKM. The length of the CDR3 is 16 residues.

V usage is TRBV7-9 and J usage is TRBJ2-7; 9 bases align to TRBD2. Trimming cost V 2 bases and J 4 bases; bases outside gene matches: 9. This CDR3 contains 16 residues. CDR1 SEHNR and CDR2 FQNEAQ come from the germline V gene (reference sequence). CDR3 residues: CASSLPLAGAGYEQYF. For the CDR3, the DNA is TGTGCCAGCAGCTTACCCTTAGCGGGGGCGGGGTACGAGCAGTACTTC.

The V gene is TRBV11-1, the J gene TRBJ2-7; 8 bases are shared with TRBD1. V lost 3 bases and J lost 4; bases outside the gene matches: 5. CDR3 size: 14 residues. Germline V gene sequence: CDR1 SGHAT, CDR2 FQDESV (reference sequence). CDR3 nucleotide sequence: TGTGCCAGCAGCTTTACAGGGGGGAGATACGAGCAGTACTTC. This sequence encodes CASSFTGGRYEQYF. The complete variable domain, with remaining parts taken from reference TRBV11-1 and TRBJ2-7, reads EAEVAQSPRYKITEKSQAVAFWCDPISGHATLYWYRQILGQGPELLVQFQDESVVDDSQLPKDRFSAERLKGVDSTLKIQPAELGDSAMYLCASSFTGGRYEQYFGPGTRLTVT.